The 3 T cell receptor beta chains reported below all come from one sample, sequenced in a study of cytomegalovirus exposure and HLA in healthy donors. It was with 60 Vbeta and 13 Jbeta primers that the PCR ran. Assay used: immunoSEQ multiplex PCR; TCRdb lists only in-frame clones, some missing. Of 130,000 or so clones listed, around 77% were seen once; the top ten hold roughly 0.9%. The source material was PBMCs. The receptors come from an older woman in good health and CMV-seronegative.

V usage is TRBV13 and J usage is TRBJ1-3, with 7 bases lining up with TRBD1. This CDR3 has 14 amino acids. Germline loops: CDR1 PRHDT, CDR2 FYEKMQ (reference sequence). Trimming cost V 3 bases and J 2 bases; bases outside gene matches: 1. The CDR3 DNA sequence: TGTGCCAGCAGCTTCACAGGGGCTGGAAACACCATATATTTT. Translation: CASSFTGAGNTIYF.

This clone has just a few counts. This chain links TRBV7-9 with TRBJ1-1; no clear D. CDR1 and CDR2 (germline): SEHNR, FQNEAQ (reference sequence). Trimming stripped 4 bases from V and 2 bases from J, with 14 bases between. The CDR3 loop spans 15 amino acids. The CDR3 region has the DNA TGTGCCAGCAGCTCCCCCGGAGGCACAAACACTGAAGCTTTCTTT. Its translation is CASSSPGGTNTEAFF.

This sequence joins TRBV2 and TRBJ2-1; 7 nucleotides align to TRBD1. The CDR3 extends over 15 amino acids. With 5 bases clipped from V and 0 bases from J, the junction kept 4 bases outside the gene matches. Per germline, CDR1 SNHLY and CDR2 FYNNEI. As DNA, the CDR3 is TGTGCCAGCAGTCGGGACAGAAGCTCCTACAATGAGCAGTTCTTC. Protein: CASSRDRSSYNEQFF. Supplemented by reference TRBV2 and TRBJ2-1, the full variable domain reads EPEVTQTPSHQVTQMGQEVILRCVPISNHLYFYWYRQILGQKVEFLVSFYNNEISEKSEIFDDQFSVERPDGSNFTLKIRSTKLEDSAMYFCASSRDRSSYNEQFFGPGTRLTVL.